The 9 T cell receptor beta chains presented below share a single source sample, sequenced in a study of Graves' ophthalmopathy and Graves' hyperthyroidism. Amplified TCR beta CDR3 regions were obtained using RNA transcripts as template. The first round was an RT-PCR with HTBI primers, and the second round was a multiplex PCR. MiXCR, run by TCRdb on the multiplex PCR reads, gives a single entry per CDR3 protein. This sample carries a few hundred thousand distinct CDR3 sequences, approximately 18% of them seen once, and the ten largest clones take about 2.4%. Sequenced sample: peripheral blood. The receptors stem from an adult woman with stable Graves' hyperthyroidism.

This clonotype was observed at least ten times. This chain links TRBV6-1 with TRBJ2-7; D ambiguous. Trimming stripped 4 bases from V and 2 bases from J, with 9 bases between. The CDR3 spans 13 residues. In germline, CDR1 is MNHNS, CDR2 SASEGT. The CDR3 sequence: CASSGLGTYEQYF. The CDR3 nucleotides are TGTGCCAGCAGTGGATTGGGGACCTACGAGCAGTACTTC.

The sample holds many counts of this clonotype. The genes are TRBV28 and TRBJ2-7; D might be TRBD1 or TRBD2, each matching 5 bases. Germline V gives CDR1 MDHEN, CDR2 SYDVKM. Between the trimmed V and J ends, which lost 5 bases and 0 bases, there was a span of 14 bases. The CDR3 length is 15 residues. CDR3 protein: CASSPGPGSSYEQYF. Here the CDR3 DNA reads TGTGCCAGCAGTCCCGGGCCAGGGAGCTCCTACGAGCAGTACTTC.

This clonotype came up many times. The rearrangement links TRBV2 to TRBJ2-6; TRBD2 might be the D (5 bases). Per germline, CDR1 SNHLY and CDR2 FYNNEI. The CDR3 is 16 amino acids. Trimming pared 8 bases from V and 0 bases from J, leaving 14 bases between. The CDR3 DNA sequence: TGTGCCAGCTCGAGGGATCCCCACTCTGGGGCCAACGTCCTGACTTTC. Protein: CASSRDPHSGANVLTF.

This clonotype has ten or more counts. The chain joins TRBV12-3 or TRBV12-4 to TRBJ1-5, with 8 bases fitting TRBD1. V shed 6 bases and J 3 bases; nucleotides not matched to a gene: 4. The CDR3 spans 14 residues. The chain's CDR3 is CASSKQGDNQPQHF. For the CDR3, the DNA is TGTGCCAGCAGCAAACAGGGGGACAATCAGCCCCAGCATTTT.

The table lists this clonotype with many counts. The CDR3 sequence is CASSLLGRPEQYF. CDR3 nucleotides: TGTGCCAGCAGTTTATTGGGTCGGCCCGAGCAGTACTTC. V is TRBV27 and J is TRBJ2-7, with D unclear. CDR1 is MNHEY and CDR2 is SMNVEV in the germline V gene (reference sequence). V shed 1 base and J shed 6 bases, with 10 bases lying between them. The CDR3 is made up of 13 amino acids.

Many counts were recorded for this clonotype. A junction boundary mismatches the germline segment, possibly from a read error. The V gene is TRBV19, the J gene TRBJ2-7, with D perhaps TRBD1 or TRBD2 (6 bases each). The CDR3 is made up of 14 amino acids. CDR1 and CDR2 from the germline V gene are LNHDA and SQIVND (reference sequence). CDR3 DNA: TGTGCCAGTAGCACGGGGGCCGGCGGATACGAGCAGCACTTC. This gives the protein CASSTGAGGYEQHF.

This clonotype was seen a handful of times. Its ends do not fully match the called genes, so a read error is possible. The V call is TRBV5-8, the J call TRBJ2-4, with 10 bases matching TRBD1. This CDR3 is built from 14 residues. The germline V gene encodes CDR1 SGHTS and CDR2 YDEGEE. The CDR3 DNA follows: TGTGCCAGCAGCGCCCGGGACAGGGGAAACATTAAGTACTTC. Translating it yields CASSARDRGNIKYF.

This clonotype appeared a single time. The chain is built from TRBV24-1 and TRBJ2-5; no clear D gene. The CDR3 consists of 13 residues. The germline gives CDR1 KGHDR, CDR2 SFDVKD. V lost 2 bases to trimming and J lost 3 bases, with 6 bases between them. Here the CDR3 reads CATSDWAEETQYF. CDR3 DNA sequence: TGTGCCACCAGTGATTGGGCAGAAGAGACCCAGTACTTC.

This clonotype was counted ten times or more. The chain combines TRBV7-3 with TRBJ2-5; TRBD1 or TRBD2 may be the D gene (5 bases each). Trimming left V 2 bases short and J 3 bases short, with 16 bases between. The CDR3 length is 16 residues. In germline, CDR1 is SGHTA, CDR2 FQGTGA. The CDR3 protein is CASSLLPGTPKETQYF. CDR3 nucleotide sequence: TGTGCCAGCAGCTTATTACCTGGGACCCCGAAAGAGACCCAGTACTTC.